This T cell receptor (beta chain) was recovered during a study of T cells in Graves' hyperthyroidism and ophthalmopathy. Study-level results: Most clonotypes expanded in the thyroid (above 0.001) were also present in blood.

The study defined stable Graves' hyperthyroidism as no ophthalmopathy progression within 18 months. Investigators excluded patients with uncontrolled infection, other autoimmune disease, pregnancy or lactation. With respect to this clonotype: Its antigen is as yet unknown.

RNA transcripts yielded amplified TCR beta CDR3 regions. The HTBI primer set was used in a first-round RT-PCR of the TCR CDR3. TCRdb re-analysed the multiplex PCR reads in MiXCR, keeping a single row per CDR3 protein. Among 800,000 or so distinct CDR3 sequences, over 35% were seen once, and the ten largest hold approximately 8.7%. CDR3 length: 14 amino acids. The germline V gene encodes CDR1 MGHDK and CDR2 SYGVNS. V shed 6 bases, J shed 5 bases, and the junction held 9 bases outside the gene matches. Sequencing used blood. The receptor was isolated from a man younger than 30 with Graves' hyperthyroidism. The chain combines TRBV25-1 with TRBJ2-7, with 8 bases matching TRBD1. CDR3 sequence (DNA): TGTGCCAGCAGGCGGACAGGGCGCAACAACGAGCAGTACTTC. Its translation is CASRRTGRNNEQYF.